These 20 T cell receptor beta chains share one sample of origin, sequenced in a study of Tregs in tolerant kidney transplant recipients. Sequencing was performed with immunoSEQ multiplex PCR; in TCRdb, only in-frame clones are kept and a portion is missing. Its clone listing holds 25,000 to 35,000 clones. This specimen consisted of CD8+ T cells from blood, obtained before the transplant. The source is a human donor who received a combined kidney and bone marrow transplant.

Remarks on this clone: The CDR3 extends 3 residues past the end of the read, so its final part is completed from the germline J gene. This chain connects TRBV19 to TRBJ2-5, with 16 bases fitting TRBD2. The germline V gene encodes CDR1 LNHDA and CDR2 SQIVND (reference sequence). The junction had 8 bases not matched to a gene; V was cut back by 2 bases and J by 2 bases. The CDR3 runs 19 residues. This CDR3 is CASSIWGTSGRGGQETQYF. The CDR3 bases that were read are TGTGCCAGTAGTATATGGGGGACTAGCGGGAGGGGAGGGCAAGAGACC.

CDR3 bases read: TGTGCCAGCAGCTCGACAGGGCCCAGAGCCTACGAG. This gives the protein CASSSTGPRAYE. The whole CDR3 protein is CASSSTGPRAYEQYF. The chain combines TRBV7-9 with TRBJ2-7; 7 bases fit TRBD1. From the germline J gene comes the end of the CDR3, since the read stops 3 residues before it. V lost 4 bases and J lost 2; bases outside the gene matches: 8. From germline, CDR1 is SEHNR and CDR2 FQNEAQ (reference sequence). There are 15 residues in the CDR3.

Points on this clone: Sequencing ends 3 residues short of the CDR3 end; the germline J gene provides the rest. This chain connects TRBV2 to TRBJ1-1, with a weak D call TRBD1 (6 bases). V lost 1 base and J 5 bases, leaving 8 bases between the germline ends. From germline, CDR1 is SNHLY and CDR2 FYNNEI. There are 13 residues in the CDR3. The CDR3 sequence is CASSEGTVTEAFF. The covered CDR3 bases are TGTGCCAGCAGTGAAGGGACAGTAACTGAA.

As for this clone: The read comes to an end 3 residues before the CDR3 does, leaving the germline J gene to fill in the end. The V and J genes are TRBV6-2 or TRBV6-3 and TRBJ2-1; D is unclear. V lost 8 bases, J lost 2 bases, and 13 bases lay in between. Germline V gene lookup returns CDR1 MNHEY and CDR2 SVGEGT. This CDR3 has 14 amino acids. CDR3 region: CASAEMRPYNEQFF. The sequenced part of the CDR3 DNA is TGTGCCAGCGCCGAAATGAGGCCCTACAATGAG.

Concerning this clone itself: The read finishes 3 residues shy of the CDR3 end, and the germline J gene is used to complete it. The chain links TRBV18 to TRBJ2-3, with TRBD2 identical over 11 bases. Germline V lookup: CDR1 KGHSH, CDR2 LQKENI. V shed 5 bases and J 2 bases; nucleotides not matched to a gene: 3. This CDR3 has 15 residues. The covered CDR3 bases are TGTGCCAGCTCAGAACTAGCGGGGGCCACAGATACG. Translation: CASSELAGATDT. The full CDR3 reads CASSELAGATDTQYF.

As for this clone: The CDR3 goes on 3 residues after the read ends, and that part is filled in from the germline J gene. The chain employs TRBV6-2 or TRBV6-3 and TRBJ2-2; D might be TRBD2 (6 bases). The CDR3 is 15 amino acids. The ends were cut back, 6 bases at V and 7 bases at J, with 18 bases in the middle. Germline values: CDR1 MNHEY, CDR2 SVGEGT. The CDR3 protein is CASRQEGRFDGELFF. The part of the CDR3 DNA that was read is TGTGCCAGCAGACAGGAGGGCAGGTTTGACGGGGAG.

Of note for this clone: The CDR3 is cut off 3 residues early in the read; its end comes from the germline J gene. The V call is TRBV29-1, the J call TRBJ2-7; D may be TRBD1 (5 bases). The V and J ends lost 0 bases and 3 bases respectively, with 12 bases between them. CDR3 length: 14 residues. Germline CDR1 reads SQVTM; CDR2 reads ANQGSEA. The chain's CDR3 is CSVEDDRQSYEQYF. The CDR3 DNA, read in part, is TGCAGCGTTGAAGATGACCGACAGAGCTACGAG.

As regards this clone: The read terminates 3 residues before the CDR3 end, so the remaining end is supplied by the germline J gene. V and J are TRBV28 and TRBJ2-2; 7 bases agree with TRBD1. This CDR3 has 14 amino acids. The V gene's germline CDR1 is MDHEN and CDR2 SYDVKM. Germline trimming cut 6 bases from V and 4 bases from J; bases unmatched to any gene: 5. CDR3 DNA (partial): TGTGCCAGCAGCAGGGGGTACGGCACCGGGGAG. As protein: CASSRGYGTGE. The complete CDR3 protein is CASSRGYGTGELFF.

In regard to this clone: Coverage ceases 3 residues before the CDR3 finishes, and the germline J gene fills in the end. The chain has TRBV2 and TRBJ2-7; the D gene is possibly TRBD2 (7 bases). V lost 6 bases and J lost 5, with 20 bases in between. The CDR3 loop spans 15 amino acids. Germline V gene lookup returns CDR1 SNHLY and CDR2 FYNNEI. The CDR3 region is CASREGDYSHHEQYF. CDR3 DNA (partial): TGTGCCAGCAGAGAGGGGGACTACTCCCACCACGAG.

With respect to this clone: The CDR3 extends 3 residues past the end of the read, so its final part is completed from the germline J gene. The V call is TRBV19, the J call TRBJ1-2; 7 bases agree with TRBD1. The germline V gene encodes CDR1 LNHDA and CDR2 SQIVND (reference sequence). The CDR3 loop spans 15 amino acids. With V trimmed by 4 bases and J by 0 bases, 5 bases remained unmatched. CDR3 region: CASSTGTDSNYGYTF. The sequenced part of the CDR3 DNA is TGTGCCAGTAGTACAGGGACAGACTCTAACTATGGC. The full variable domain, with the rest looked up from reference TRBV19 and TRBJ1-2, is DGGITQSPKYLFRKEGQNVTLSCEQNLNHDAMYWYRQDPGQGLRLIYYSQIVNDFQKGDIAEGYSVSREKKESFPLTVTSAQKNPTAFYLCASSTGTDSNYGYTFGSGTRLTVV.

Note on this clone: The CDR3 goes on 3 residues after the read ends, and that part is filled in from the germline J gene. The chain uses TRBV23-1 and TRBJ1-1, with unresolved D. TRBV23-1 is reported as an ORF; its role is uncertain. The CDR3 consists of 12 residues. The CDR3 here is CASSPQALLAFF. Partial CDR3 DNA: TGCGCCAGCAGCCCCCAGGCGCTACTG.

In the case of this clone: The missing CDR3 end, 3 residues past where the read stops, is filled in from the germline J gene. This chain connects TRBV5-1 to TRBJ2-7; 8 bases line up with TRBD1. CDR3 size: 16 residues. The V gene end was trimmed by 4 bases and the J gene end by 0 bases; junction bases not matched to a gene: 9. CDR1 is SGHRS and CDR2 is YFSETQ in the germline V gene. CDR3 sequence reads: CASSTGQGQSSYEQYF. Incomplete CDR3 DNA: TGCGCCAGCAGCACCGGACAGGGACAGAGCTCCTACGAG.

As regards this clone: Read sequence stops 3 residues before the CDR3 end, and the germline J gene provides the missing end. V and J are TRBV7-7 and TRBJ2-5; 7 positions agree with TRBD1. Trimming took 1 base from V and 5 from J; bases not matched to a gene: 4. The CDR3 runs 14 residues. Germline V lookup: CDR1 SSHAT, CDR2 FNYEAQ (reference sequence). The CDR3 is CASSLEGGAETQYF. Incomplete CDR3 DNA: TGTGCCAGCAGCTTAGAAGGGGGCGCGGAGACC. Full variable domain (missing parts from reference TRBV7-7 and TRBJ2-5): GAGVSQSPRYKVTKRGQDVTLRCDPISSHATLYWYQQALGQGPEFLTYFNYEAQPDKSGLPSDRFSAERPEGSISTLTIQRTEQRDSAMYRCASSLEGGAETQYFGPGTRLLVL.

The CDR3 bases that were read are TGCAGTGCTAGACAAAGGGGCACCGGGGAG. Protein: CSARQRGTGE. The whole CDR3 reads CSARQRGTGELFF. The chain combines TRBV20-1 with TRBJ2-2; D perhaps matches TRBD1 (5 bases). The read is 3 residues too short to cover the CDR3 end, so that end is filled in from the germline J gene. Trimming took 2 bases from V and 4 from J, leaving 8 bases between them. The germline V gene has CDR1 DFQATT and CDR2 SNEGSKA (reference sequence). The CDR3 runs 13 residues.

As for this clone: The read ends 3 residues early relative to the CDR3; the germline J gene fills the gap. This chain joins TRBV29-1 and TRBJ1-1; weak D call: TRBD1 (6 bases). Germline CDR1 reads SQVTM; CDR2 reads ANQGSEA. V lost 8 bases to trimming and J lost 6 bases, with 19 bases between them. This CDR3 contains 13 residues. The part of the CDR3 DNA that was read is TGCAGCATAATTGAACAGGGAGACGCTGAA. Translated: CSIIEQGDAE. The CDR3 in full is CSIIEQGDAEAFF.

About this clone itself: The CDR3 end is not reached by the read, which stops 3 residues before it; the germline J gene fills it in. The rearrangement links TRBV2 to TRBJ2-5; 10 nucleotides agree with TRBD2. Trimming at V came to 8 bases and at J to 3 bases, leaving 6 bases not matched to a gene. The CDR3 consists of 14 residues. Per germline, CDR1 SNHLY and CDR2 FYNNEI. The CDR3 here is CASLTLAGEETQYF. The CDR3 DNA, read in part, is TGTGCCAGCCTCACCCTAGCGGGAGAAGAGACC.

As for this clone: The sequence runs out 3 residues before the end of the CDR3; the remainder is reconstructed from the germline J gene. The chain carries TRBV30 and TRBJ2-1; 9 nucleotides line up with TRBD1. Germline V CDR1 and CDR2: GTSNPN, SVGIG (reference sequence). J was trimmed by 9 bases and V by 6 bases; bases with no gene match: 6. The CDR3 contains 12 residues. The CDR3 reads CACTGTGFEQFF. Incomplete CDR3 DNA: TGTGCCTGTACCGGGACAGGGTTTGAG.

Note on this clone: The read ends 3 residues early relative to the CDR3; the germline J gene fills the gap. The J gene is TRBJ1-2, the V gene TRBV7-9, with 12 bases lining up with TRBD1. CDR1 is SEHNR, CDR2 FQNEAQ, per germline (reference sequence). The CDR3 is 15 amino acids. With V trimmed by 3 bases and J by 6 bases, 5 bases remained unmatched. The sequenced CDR3 bases are TGTGCCAGCAGCTTTGGGACAGGGGGCGCGGATGGC. This translates into CASSFGTGGADG. The whole CDR3 protein reads CASSFGTGGADGYTF.

A note on this clone: The read finishes 3 residues shy of the CDR3 end, and the germline J gene is used to complete it. This sequence joins TRBV6-1 and TRBJ1-1; D is uncertain. Per the germline V gene, CDR1 is MNHNS and CDR2 is SASEGT. The ends were cut back, 2 bases at V and 1 base at J, with 5 bases in the middle. CDR3 length: 13 amino acids. The CDR3 here is CASSESWNTEAFF. CDR3 bases read: TGTGCCAGCAGTGAATCTTGGAACACTGAA.

Details on this clone: With the read ending 3 residues before the CDR3 end, the germline J gene is used to fill in that end. The chain is built from TRBV11-2 and TRBJ2-7; tentative D call: TRBD2 (5 bases). Germline assignment: CDR1 SGHAT and CDR2 FQNNGV. This CDR3 is 14 amino acids long. Trimming took off 3 bases at V and 1 base at J, with 10 bases between the two ends. CDR3 DNA (partial): TGTGCCAGCAGCTTTTCCAGCGGATCCTACGAG. It yields the protein CASSFSSGSYE. The CDR3 reads in full as CASSFSSGSYEQYF.